This is a list of T cell receptor beta chains from one sample in a study of CD8 T cells in Susac syndrome. TCRdb reprocessed the immunoSEQ multiplex PCR reads with MiXCR, giving one entry per CDR3 protein. The data contain around 150,000 distinct CDR3 sequences, more than 85% of them singletons. The sample was CD4+ T cells from PBMCs. These receptors all come from a human donor with Susac syndrome. Each CDR3 is given without its conserved first and last residue. Rows give clone size only sometimes, using once, few, many, or a class for an expanded clone.

TRBV7-3	TRBJ2-5	.	ASSPQGPETQY
TRBV12-3/TRBV12-4	TRBJ1-1	few	ASSLEENTEAF
TRBV30	TRBJ1-3	once	AWRPSSVRTIY
TRBV15	TRBJ1-1	.	ATKQGAMNTEAF
TRBV7-7	TRBJ1-5	.	ASSSCTQPQH
TRBV18	TRBJ2-3	.	ASSPLAQSTDTQY
TRBV18	TRBJ2-7	.	ASSPRGLPYEQY
TRBV5-6	TRBJ2-6	.	ASSLNFGKGGSGANVLT
TRBV4-1	TRBJ2-7	.	ASSYWTGTYEQY
TRBV12-5	TRBJ2-5	.	ASGLGGQWARGTQY
TRBV2	TRBJ1-3	.	ASSKRQGLFSGNTIY
TRBV12-3/TRBV12-4	TRBJ1-5	.	ASSLRGQGQPQH
TRBV5-1	TRBJ1-3	.	ASSPGQGRHTIY
TRBV20-1	TRBJ2-7	.	SARDFSHEQY
TRBV20-1	TRBJ2-1	.	SAARDRGPYEQF
TRBV5-4	TRBJ1-1	.	ASSLKAGTNTEAF
TRBV27	TRBJ1-2	.	ASSSGTGFSYT
TRBV12-5	TRBJ2-2	once	ASQFGRTTGELF
TRBV7-2	TRBJ2-7	.	ASSLSRYSYEQY
TRBV15	TRBJ2-3	.	ATSKELSGGTDTQY
TRBV2	TRBJ1-5	.	ASSVARGGGGQPQH
TRBV11-2	TRBJ1-6	.	ASTVSGQFSPLH
TRBV7-2	TRBJ1-5	.	ASSLVYGIEVH
TRBV3-1	TRBJ1-5	.	ASSQDRGKQPQH
TRBV7-9	TRBJ2-2	.	ASSSPGQGNTGELF